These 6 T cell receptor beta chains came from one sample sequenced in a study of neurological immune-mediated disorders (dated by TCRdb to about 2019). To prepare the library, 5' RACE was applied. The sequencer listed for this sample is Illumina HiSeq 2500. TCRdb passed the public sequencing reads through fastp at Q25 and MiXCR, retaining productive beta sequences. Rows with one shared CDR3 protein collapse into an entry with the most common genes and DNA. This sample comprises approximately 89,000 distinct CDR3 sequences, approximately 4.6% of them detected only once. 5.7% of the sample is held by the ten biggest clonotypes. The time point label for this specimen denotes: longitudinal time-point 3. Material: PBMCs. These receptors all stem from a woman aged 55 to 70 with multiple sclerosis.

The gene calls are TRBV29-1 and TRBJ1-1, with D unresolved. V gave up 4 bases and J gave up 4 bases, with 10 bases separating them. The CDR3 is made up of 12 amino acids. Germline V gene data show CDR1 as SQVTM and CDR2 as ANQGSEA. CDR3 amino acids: CSVGGTATEAFF. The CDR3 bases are TGCAGCGTTGGGGGAACTGCCACTGAAGCTTTCTTT.

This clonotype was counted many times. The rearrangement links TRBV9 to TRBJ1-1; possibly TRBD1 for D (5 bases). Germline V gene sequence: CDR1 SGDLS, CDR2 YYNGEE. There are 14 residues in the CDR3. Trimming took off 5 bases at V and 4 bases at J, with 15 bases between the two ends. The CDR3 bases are TGTGCCAGCAGTCAGGGTGTTCAACTCACTGAAGCTTTCTTT. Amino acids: CASSQGVQLTEAFF.

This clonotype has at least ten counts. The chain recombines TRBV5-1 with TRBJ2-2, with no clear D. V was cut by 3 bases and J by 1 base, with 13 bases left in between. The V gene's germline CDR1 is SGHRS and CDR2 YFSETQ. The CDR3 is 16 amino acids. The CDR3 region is CASSSDPPGNTGELFF. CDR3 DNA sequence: TGCGCCAGCAGCTCCGACCCCCCAGGGAACACCGGGGAGCTGTTTTTT.

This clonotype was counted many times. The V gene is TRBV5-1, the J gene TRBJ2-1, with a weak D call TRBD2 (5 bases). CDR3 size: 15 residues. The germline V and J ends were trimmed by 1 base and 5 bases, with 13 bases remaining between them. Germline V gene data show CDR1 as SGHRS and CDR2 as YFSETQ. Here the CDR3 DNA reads TGCGCCAGCAGCTTGCTTGGAGGAGGAAACAATGAGCAGTTCTTC. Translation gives CASSLLGGGNNEQFF.

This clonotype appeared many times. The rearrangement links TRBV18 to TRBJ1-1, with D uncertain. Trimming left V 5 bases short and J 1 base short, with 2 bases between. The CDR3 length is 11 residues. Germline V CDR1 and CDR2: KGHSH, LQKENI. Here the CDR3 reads CASSENTEAFF. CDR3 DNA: TGTGCCAGCTCAGAGAACACTGAAGCTTTCTTT.

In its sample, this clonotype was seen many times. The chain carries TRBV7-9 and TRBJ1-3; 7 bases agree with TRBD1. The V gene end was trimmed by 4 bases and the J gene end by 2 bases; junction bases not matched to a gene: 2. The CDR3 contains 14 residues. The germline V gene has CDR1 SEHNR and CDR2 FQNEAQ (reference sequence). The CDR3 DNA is TGTGCCAGCAGCTCCCAGGGGGCTGGAAACACCATATATTTT. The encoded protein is CASSSQGAGNTIYF.